Each of the 32 T cell receptor beta chains below was sequenced from the same sample in a study of T cell responses to AZD1222 COVID-19 vaccine (dated by TCRdb to about 2021). The time point label corresponds to: baseline before first vaccination. Receptors were amplified or captured by the immunoSEQ multiplex PCR assay. TCRdb's version of the immuneACCESS table is confined to in-frame rearrangements and falls short of the full clone set. An unresolved V gene accounts for under half of the shortfall where checked; the remainder is of unknown origin. This sample comprises more than 250,000 clones, just over 90% of them detected only once. The ten most abundant clones make up roughly 0.5% of the sample. Source: peripheral blood, taken on day 0 of AZD1222 vaccination. All receptors come from an adult in good health.

The chain carries TRBV7-2 and TRBJ2-7; D might be TRBD1 or TRBD2, each matching 5 bases. The CDR3 length is 13 residues. Trimming cost V 7 bases and J 2 bases, with 12 bases left between them. Germline assignment: CDR1 SGHTA and CDR2 FQGNSA. The CDR3 loop is CASTMGEPYEQYF. DNA of the CDR3: TGTGCCAGCACCATGGGGGAGCCCTACGAGCAGTACTTC. The full variable domain, its missing parts supplied by reference TRBV7-2 and TRBJ2-7, is GAGVSQSPSNKVTEKGKDVELRCDPISGHTALYWYRQSLGQGLEFLIYFQGNSAPDKSGLPSDRFSAERTGGSVSTLTIQRTQQEDSAVYLCASTMGEPYEQYFGPGTRLTVT.

This clone is a singleton in its sample. This chain uses TRBV11-2 with TRBJ1-6, with D unresolved. V lost 1 base, J lost 7 bases, and 8 bases lay in between. The CDR3 is 14 amino acids. Looked up from germline, CDR1 is SGHAT and CDR2 is FQNNGV. The CDR3 bases are TGTGCCAGCAGCTTAGGTCAGATCAATTCACCCCTCCACTTT. Translating gives CASSLGQINSPLHF.

The chain links TRBV5-1 to TRBJ2-1; TRBD2 matches at 8 bases. Trimming cost V 2 bases and J 9 bases; bases outside gene matches: 4. This CDR3 is built from 13 residues. Germline CDR1 is SGHRS and CDR2 is YFSETQ. The CDR3: CASSFTREGEQFF. The CDR3 DNA sequence: TGCGCCAGCAGCTTCACTCGGGAGGGTGAGCAGTTCTTC.

This sequence joins TRBV18 and TRBJ1-1, with a tentative D call TRBD1 (6 bases). Germline CDR1 KGHSH, CDR2 LQKENI. Trimming took off 3 bases at V and 5 bases at J, with 19 bases between the two ends. The CDR3 runs 16 residues. CDR3: CASSPPGWGHGTEAFF. The CDR3 DNA sequence: TGTGCCAGCTCACCCCCCGGATGGGGGCATGGGACTGAAGCTTTCTTT.

This clone has just one count. The J gene is TRBJ2-3, the V gene TRBV18; the D is unclear. V shed 6 bases and J shed 2 bases, with 3 bases lying between them. The germline CDR1 and CDR2 sequences are KGHSH and LQKENI. The CDR3 loop spans 11 amino acids. This CDR3 reads CASSSTDTQYF. CDR3 bases: TGTGCCAGCTCCTCCACAGATACGCAGTATTTT. The whole variable domain, filled in from reference TRBV18 and TRBJ2-3, reads NAGVMQNPRHLVRRRGQEARLRCSPMKGHSHVYWYRQLPEEGLKFMVYLQKENIIDESGMPKERFSAEFPKEGPSILRIQQVVRGDSAAYFCASSSTDTQYFGPGTRLTVL.

The rearrangement links TRBV3-1 (or the pseudogene TRBV3-2) to TRBJ1-1; D is undetermined. Per germline, CDR1 LGHDT and CDR2 YNNKEL (reference sequence). The V and J ends lost 4 bases and 2 bases respectively, with 8 bases between them. The CDR3 is 13 amino acids. The CDR3 sequence: CASSRDGNTEAFF. The CDR3 nucleotides read TGTGCCAGCAGCCGTGACGGCAACACTGAAGCTTTCTTT.

The chain joins TRBV19 to TRBJ2-1; D not certain. V was trimmed by 0 bases and J by 9 bases, leaving 15 bases between them. The CDR3 is 15 residues long. The germline V gene encodes CDR1 LNHDA and CDR2 SQIVND (reference sequence). CDR3 DNA sequence: TGTGCCAGTAGTATAGATCTTACAGCGAGGAGTGAGCAGTTCTTC. Residues: CASSIDLTARSEQFF.

The chain carries TRBV28 and TRBJ2-7; 8 positions match TRBD2. The CDR3 is made up of 14 amino acids. V shed 3 bases and J 11 bases; nucleotides not matched to a gene: 12. The germline V gene encodes CDR1 MDHEN and CDR2 SYDVKM. CDR3 nucleotide sequence: TGTGCCAGCAGTTTCGCAGCGGGGGACTCTCACAAGTACTTC. It encodes CASSFAAGDSHKYF.

This clone was observed once. The DNA for the CDR3 is TGCGCCAGCAGCAGCGGGGGCCCCTACAATGAGCAGTTCTTC. Translating it yields CASSSGGPYNEQFF. This rearrangement joins TRBV5-1 to TRBJ2-1; 8 nucleotides match TRBD2. The V and J ends lost 4 bases and 2 bases, in that order; junction bases with no gene match: 2. Looked up from germline, CDR1 is SGHRS and CDR2 is YFSETQ. CDR3 size: 14 residues.

The genes are TRBV2 and TRBJ2-7, with D perhaps matching TRBD1 (6 bases). The V gene's germline CDR1 is SNHLY and CDR2 FYNNEI. The CDR3 is 12 residues long. Trimming took off 8 bases at V and 7 bases at J, with 15 bases between the two ends. CDR3 nucleotides: TGTGCCAGCGGGGCACAGGGAAATGAGCAGTACTTC. It encodes CASGAQGNEQYF. Drawing the rest from reference TRBV2 and TRBJ2-7, the complete variable domain is EPEVTQTPSHQVTQMGQEVILRCVPISNHLYFYWYRQILGQKVEFLVSFYNNEISEKSEIFDDQFSVERPDGSNFTLKIRSTKLEDSAMYFCASGAQGNEQYFGPGTRLTVT.

V gene TRBV5-1 combines with J gene TRBJ2-5, with 9 bases fitting TRBD1. The CDR3 is 13 residues long. The V gene end was trimmed by 4 bases and the J gene end by 4 bases; junction bases not matched to a gene: 2. Germline CDR1 reads SGHRS; CDR2 reads YFSETQ. The CDR3 spells CASSPDRGETQYF. The CDR3 DNA reads as TGCGCCAGCAGCCCGGACAGGGGAGAGACCCAGTACTTC.

The chain recombines TRBV10-3 with TRBJ1-2; D unresolved. The CDR3 extends over 16 amino acids. Germline V gene lookup returns CDR1 ENHRY and CDR2 SYGVKD. Trimming shortened V by 4 bases and J by 4 bases, and 19 bases separated the two germline ends. CDR3 bases: TGTGCCATCAGTGGCGGGGTGAGGCTGTCGGGCTATGGCTACACCTTC. Amino acid sequence: CAISGGVRLSGYGYTF.

The rearrangement uses TRBV12-3 or TRBV12-4 and TRBJ1-4; D possibly corresponds to TRBD1 (6 bases). This CDR3 contains 12 residues. With 5 bases removed from V and 10 bases from J, the gap between germline ends came to 11 bases. The CDR3 is CASSIQGGKLFF. The CDR3 DNA sequence: TGTGCCAGCAGTATACAGGGCGGAAAACTGTTTTTT.

This chain connects TRBV24-1 to TRBJ1-1, with D perhaps TRBD1 (6 bases). The V end lost 2 bases, the J end lost 4 bases, and 13 bases lay between the germline ends. The CDR3 consists of 15 residues. Germline V gives CDR1 KGHDR, CDR2 SFDVKD. The CDR3 DNA follows: TGTGCCACCAGTGATTCAAGCAGGGGCGGCACTGAAGCTTTCTTT. Its protein product is CATSDSSRGGTEAFF.

This chain joins TRBV5-6 and TRBJ2-7; maybe TRBD1 (6 bases). The CDR3 has 15 amino acids. Trimming cost V 0 bases and J 4 bases, with 14 bases left between them. Germline V CDR1 and CDR2: SGHDT, YYEEEE. In DNA form, the CDR3 reads TGTGCCAGCAGCTTGGGGGCGCCAGGGGCATACGAGCAGTACTTC. This codes for CASSLGAPGAYEQYF.

The rearrangement joins TRBV30 to TRBJ2-7, with 7 bases aligning to TRBD1. The V gene end was trimmed by 0 bases and the J gene end by 2 bases; junction bases not matched to a gene: 7. This CDR3 region has 15 residues. Germline V gene data show CDR1 as GTSNPN and CDR2 as SVGIG (reference sequence). CDR3 region: CAWSVYRQGAYEQYF. DNA of the CDR3: TGTGCCTGGAGTGTATATCGGCAGGGGGCCTACGAGCAGTACTTC.

This clone occurred once. This chain connects TRBV9 to TRBJ2-4; D is unclear. CDR1 and CDR2 from the germline V gene are SGDLS and YYNGEE. V was pared by 0 bases and J by 5 bases, with 6 bases between. The CDR3 length is 13 residues. This CDR3 is CASSVAAENIQYF. The CDR3 DNA is TGTGCCAGCAGCGTAGCGGCTGAAAACATTCAGTACTTC.

The table lists this clone with a count of one. V is TRBV10-3 and J is TRBJ2-7; D unclear. Trimming stripped 3 bases from V and 6 bases from J, with 9 bases between. The CDR3 length is 12 residues. CDR1 and CDR2 from the germline V gene are ENHRY and SYGVKD. The CDR3 reads CAISDYGSEQYF. The DNA for the CDR3 is TGTGCCATCAGTGATTACGGGTCCGAGCAGTACTTC.

V gene TRBV11-3 combines with J gene TRBJ2-1; 8 bases line up with TRBD1. CDR3 length: 15 amino acids. Germline V CDR1 and CDR2: SGHNT, YENEEA. V lost 4 bases and J lost 5; bases outside the gene matches: 7. CDR3: CASSSDRGVNNEQFF. The CDR3 nucleotides are TGTGCCAGCAGCTCCGACAGGGGCGTCAACAATGAGCAGTTCTTC. The full variable domain, its missing parts supplied by reference TRBV11-3 and TRBJ2-1, is EAGVVQSPRYKIIEKKQPVAFWCNPISGHNTLYWYLQNLGQGPELLIRYENEEAVDDSQLPKDRFSAERLKGVDSTLKIQPAELGDSAVYLCASSSDRGVNNEQFFGPGTRLTVL.

This chain joins TRBV7-9 and TRBJ2-7, with 8 bases that match TRBD1. Germline V gene data show CDR1 as SEHNR and CDR2 as FQNEAQ (reference sequence). This CDR3 is built from 15 residues. Trimming at V came to 4 bases and at J to 0 bases, leaving 5 bases not matched to a gene. The CDR3 sequence: CASSSGQGRSYEQYF. For the CDR3, the DNA is TGTGCCAGCAGCTCAGGACAGGGTCGCTCCTACGAGCAGTACTTC.

The chain links TRBV6-5 to TRBJ1-2; 10 bases fit TRBD1. The length of the CDR3 is 13 residues. V lost 1 base, J lost 7 bases, and 0 bases stayed unmatched. Germline CDR1 is MNHEY and CDR2 is SVGAGI. The CDR3 spells CASSYWDRGGYTF. The CDR3 region has the DNA TGTGCCAGCAGTTACTGGGACAGGGGTGGCTACACCTTC.

V usage is TRBV5-6 and J usage is TRBJ2-5, with D hard to call. Germline V gene sequence: CDR1 SGHDT, CDR2 YYEEEE. With 7 bases removed from V and 4 bases from J, the gap between germline ends came to 17 bases. The CDR3 has 14 residues. For the CDR3, the DNA is TGTGCCAGCCTACGGATGGAACTTAGAGAGACCCAGTACTTC. It encodes CASLRMELRETQYF.

The gene calls are TRBV10-3 and TRBJ2-3; 7 bases align to TRBD2. Trimming at V came to 4 bases and at J to 4 bases, leaving 11 bases not matched to a gene. There are 16 residues in the CDR3. CDR1 and CDR2 (germline): ENHRY, SYGVKD. CDR3 in amino acids: CAISAETSRSSDTQYF. The CDR3 DNA is TGTGCCATCAGTGCGGAGACTAGCCGGTCGTCAGATACGCAGTATTTT.

The chain has TRBV2 and TRBJ1-5; D is uncertain. Germline V gene lookup returns CDR1 SNHLY and CDR2 FYNNEI. This CDR3 spans 13 amino acids. Deletions cut 7 bases from V and 5 bases from J, with 12 bases between. In DNA, the CDR3 is TGTGCCAGCAACCCGGGTTCTGATCAGCCCCAGCATTTT. This codes for CASNPGSDQPQHF. Drawing the rest from reference TRBV2 and TRBJ1-5, the complete variable domain is EPEVTQTPSHQVTQMGQEVILRCVPISNHLYFYWYRQILGQKVEFLVSFYNNEISEKSEIFDDQFSVERPDGSNFTLKIRSTKLEDSAMYFCASNPGSDQPQHFGDGTRLSIL.

The rearrangement links TRBV28 to TRBJ2-5; 10 positions agree with TRBD1. In germline, CDR1 is MDHEN, CDR2 SYDVKM. The length of the CDR3 is 15 residues. V trimming: 5 bases; J trimming: 3 bases; junction bases outside the gene matches: 6. The CDR3 nucleotides read TGTGCCAGCAGTCCCCAGGGACAGGGGAAAGAGACCCAGTACTTC. Amino acid sequence: CASSPQGQGKETQYF.

The rearrangement uses TRBV10-3 and TRBJ1-1, with TRBD1 matching over 8 bases. The CDR3 runs to 17 residues. Germline V gene lookup returns CDR1 ENHRY and CDR2 SYGVKD. J lost 5 bases, V lost 1 base, and 12 bases had no gene match. CDR3 loop: CAISEFVLQGGRTEAFF. For the CDR3, the DNA is TGTGCCATCAGTGAGTTCGTATTACAGGGGGGGAGGACTGAAGCTTTCTTT.

The chain uses TRBV28 and TRBJ1-2; tentatively, D is TRBD1 (5 bases). Germline CDR1 and CDR2: MDHEN and SYDVKM. The ends were cut back, 7 bases at V and 4 bases at J, with 19 bases in the middle. This CDR3 spans 15 amino acids. The CDR3 loop is CASTTTGRGLYGYTF. The CDR3, as DNA: TGTGCCAGCACTACCACAGGAAGAGGACTCTATGGCTACACCTTC.

This chain connects TRBV4-3 to TRBJ2-1; 8 bases line up with TRBD2. Looked up from germline, CDR1 is LGHNA and CDR2 is YSLEER. V lost 4 bases, J lost 5 bases, and 7 bases stayed unmatched. The CDR3 has 15 amino acids. In nucleotides, the CDR3 is TGCGCCAGCAGCCTGGGATCGGGGGGGAACAATGAGCAGTTCTTC. Its translation: CASSLGSGGNNEQFF.

The rearrangement joins TRBV5-1 to TRBJ2-6; 9 bases agree with TRBD1. The CDR3 loop spans 16 amino acids. Looked up from germline, CDR1 is SGHRS and CDR2 is YFSETQ. V lost 2 bases, J lost 4 bases, and 4 bases stayed unmatched. This CDR3 reads CASSLQGAHGANVLTF. Here the CDR3 DNA reads TGCGCCAGCAGCTTACAGGGGGCGCACGGGGCCAACGTCCTGACTTTC.

The chain recombines TRBV28 with TRBJ1-1, with a tentative D call TRBD1 (6 bases). The CDR3 has 14 amino acids. V was clipped by 8 bases and J by 1 base, with 14 bases between them. The germline gives CDR1 MDHEN, CDR2 SYDVKM. For the CDR3, the DNA is TGTGCCAGCCAAAGCGGGGGGGCGAACACTGAAGCTTTCTTT. Its protein is CASQSGGANTEAFF.

The rearrangement uses TRBV13 and TRBJ1-2; D remains unclear. V shed 0 bases and J shed 8 bases, with 19 bases lying between them. Germline V lookup: CDR1 PRHDT, CDR2 FYEKMQ (reference sequence). This CDR3 has 16 amino acids. CDR3 coding DNA: TGTGCCAGCAGCTTAGGCACCTCTAAGGGCGGGAGAGGCTACACCTTC. Amino acids: CASSLGTSKGGRGYTF.

This rearrangement joins TRBV5-1 to TRBJ2-4; D is unresolved. Germline loops: CDR1 SGHRS, CDR2 YFSETQ. Deletions cut 3 bases from V and 0 bases from J, with 13 bases between. This CDR3 is built from 16 residues. The CDR3 spells CASSSGEHLAKNIQYF. The CDR3 DNA is TGCGCCAGCAGCTCGGGCGAACATCTAGCCAAAAACATTCAGTACTTC. Full variable domain (rest looked up from reference TRBV5-1 and TRBJ2-4): KAGVTQTPRYLIKTRGQQVTLSCSPISGHRSVSWYQQTPGQGLQFLFEYFSETQRNKGNFPGRFSGRQFSNSRSEMNVSTLELGDSALYLCASSSGEHLAKNIQYFGAGTRLSVL.